One and the same sample provided the 27 T cell receptor beta chains below, sequenced in a study of T-cell memory formation after mild COVID-19. MiXCR, run by TCRdb on the 5' RACE reads, gives a single entry per CDR3 protein. The repertoire has 160,000 or so distinct CDR3 sequences, roughly 28% of them found once; the top ten carry 9.5% to 15%. Material for sequencing was PBMCs or a T cell subset sorted from them (not recorded which). The receptors stem from an adult woman who had mild COVID-19 (a few samples of this study predate the infection). Cell type and time point are not known.

This clonotype was detected a few times. V and J are TRBV2 and TRBJ2-1; possibly TRBD1 for D (5 bases). The CDR3 totals 13 residues. The germline gives CDR1 SNHLY, CDR2 FYNNEI. Trimming cost V 5 bases and J 5 bases, with 10 bases left between them. The DNA of the CDR3 is TGTGCCAGCAGTATGGACACCCACAATGAGCAGTTCTTC. Encoded protein: CASSMDTHNEQFF. The full variable domain, its missing parts supplied by reference TRBV2 and TRBJ2-1, is EPEVTQTPSHQVTQMGQEVILRCVPISNHLYFYWYRQILGQKVEFLVSFYNNEISEKSEIFDDQFSVERPDGSNFTLKIRSTKLEDSAMYFCASSMDTHNEQFFGPGTRLTVL.

This clonotype was observed a single time. The V gene is TRBV20-1, the J gene TRBJ2-3, with D perhaps matching TRBD1 (6 bases). The germline V gene encodes CDR1 DFQATT and CDR2 SNEGSKA (reference sequence). Trimming took off 5 bases at V and 5 bases at J, with 20 bases between the two ends. The CDR3 consists of 15 residues. CDR3 sequence (DNA): TGCAGTGCTGGGCGGCCAGGGGCGAGAGGAGATACGCAGTATTTT. The encoded protein is CSAGRPGARGDTQYF.

This clonotype was detected a few times. The chain links TRBV5-1 to TRBJ2-5; 11 bases fit TRBD1. The V gene's germline CDR1 is SGHRS and CDR2 YFSETQ. CDR3 length: 16 residues. With V trimmed by 1 base and J by 3 bases, 5 bases remained unmatched. CDR3 nucleotide sequence: TGCGCCAGCAGCTTGTCACCGGGACAGGGGGAAGAGACCCAGTACTTC. Its translation is CASSLSPGQGEETQYF.

The sample holds one count of this clonotype. The chain is built from TRBV7-9 and TRBJ2-7; TRBD1 agrees at 10 bases. Losses at the gene ends were 5 bases for V and 3 bases for J; bases not matched to a gene: 4. Germline V gene lookup returns CDR1 SEHNR and CDR2 FQNEAQ (reference sequence). This CDR3 region has 14 residues. In nucleotides, the CDR3 is TGTGCCAGCAGCCACCGGGACAGGGGCTACGAGCAGTACTTC. Translated, it gives CASSHRDRGYEQYF. Full variable domain (outside the CDR3, taken from reference TRBV7-9 and TRBJ2-7): DTGVSQNPRHKITKRGQNVTFRCDPISEHNRLYWYRQTLGQGPEFLTYFQNEAQLEKSRLLSDRFSAERPKGSFSTLEIQRTEQGDSAMYLCASSHRDRGYEQYFGPGTRLTVT.

The rearrangement links TRBV29-1 to TRBJ2-5, with 11 bases lining up with TRBD2. The CDR3 contains 14 residues. Per germline, CDR1 SQVTM and CDR2 ANQGSEA. V dropped 4 bases and J dropped 4; count of bases not matched to a gene: 5. The CDR3 region is CSVGLAGRGETQYF. In DNA form, the CDR3 reads TGCAGCGTTGGACTAGCGGGGAGAGGAGAGACCCAGTACTTC.

In its sample, this clonotype was seen once. The chain couples TRBV12-3 or TRBV12-4 to TRBJ2-1; 8 nucleotides line up with TRBD2. CDR3 length: 14 residues. The junction had 5 bases not matched to a gene; V was cut back by 3 bases and J by 7 bases. This CDR3 is CASSFHGGGNEQFF. CDR3 in DNA: TGTGCCAGCAGTTTCCACGGGGGGGGAAATGAGCAGTTCTTC.

The chain couples TRBV13 to TRBJ2-1; 10 bases match TRBD1. CDR1 is PRHDT, CDR2 FYEKMQ, per germline (reference sequence). V lost 5 bases, J lost 12 bases, and 10 bases stayed unmatched. CDR3 size: 14 residues. The CDR3 DNA follows: TGTGCCAGCAGCACCCGGGACAGGGGTGTCCTGCAGTTCTTC. This translates into CASSTRDRGVLQFF.

Only a few counts were recorded for this clonotype. The chain uses TRBV7-9 and TRBJ1-2, with D hard to call. This CDR3 contains 12 residues. CDR1 SEHNR and CDR2 FQNEAQ come from the germline V gene (reference sequence). V was shortened by 3 bases and J by 6 bases, with 8 bases between the two germline ends. CDR3 region: CASSFLPDGYTF. The CDR3 bases are TGTGCCAGCAGCTTCCTTCCGGATGGCTACACCTTC.

This clonotype was seen just once. The chain is built from TRBV6-2 or TRBV6-3 and TRBJ1-5, with D unresolved. Germline V gene lookup returns CDR1 MNHEY and CDR2 SVGEGT. Trimming stripped 3 bases from V and 6 bases from J, with 21 bases between. This CDR3 region has 17 residues. CDR3 bases: TGTGCCAGCAGTTATGGAGTTGGGGAATCTGGCCGTCAGCCCCAGCATTTT. It is translated as CASSYGVGESGRQPQHF.

This clonotype was seen only a few times. J is TRBJ2-3 and V is TRBV27, with D hard to call. Trimming cost V 6 bases and J 1 base, with 5 bases left between them. Germline lookup yields CDR1 MNHEY and CDR2 SMNVEV (reference sequence). This CDR3 region has 12 residues. In DNA form, the CDR3 reads TGTGCCAGCAGCCCCGGCACAGATACGCAGTATTTT. The encoded protein is CASSPGTDTQYF.

This clonotype was detected ten times or more. V usage is TRBV4-2 and J usage is TRBJ2-1; 9 positions agree with TRBD2. CDR3 length: 16 amino acids. V lost 3 bases to trimming and J lost 6 bases; unmatched junction nucleotides: 9. Germline V lookup: CDR1 LGHNA, CDR2 YNFKEQ. CDR3 in amino acids: CASSQASGGPLNEQFF. As DNA, the CDR3 is TGTGCCAGCAGCCAGGCAAGCGGGGGGCCTCTCAATGAGCAGTTCTTC.

This clonotype was counted only a few times. The V gene is TRBV4-2, the J gene TRBJ2-2, with a tentative D call TRBD1 (6 bases). V lost 3 bases and J 7 bases, leaving 18 bases between the germline ends. This CDR3 is 16 amino acids long. From germline, CDR1 is LGHNA and CDR2 YNFKEQ. The CDR3: CASSHGTWGEVGELFF. CDR3 nucleotides: TGTGCCAGCAGCCACGGGACATGGGGCGAGGTCGGGGAGCTGTTTTTT.

This clonotype has just a few counts. J is TRBJ2-3 and V is TRBV7-6; D is ambiguous. The CDR3 covers 14 residues. Germline values: CDR1 SGHVS, CDR2 FNYEAQ. V lost 1 base and J 4 bases, leaving 9 bases between the germline ends. The CDR3 reads CASSLESRADTQYF. DNA of the CDR3: TGTGCCAGCAGCTTAGAAAGTCGCGCAGATACGCAGTATTTT.

This clonotype has more than one count but fewer than ten. The chain employs TRBV4-2 and TRBJ2-7, with TRBD2 identical over 12 bases. Germline lookup yields CDR1 LGHNA and CDR2 YNFKEQ. There are 15 residues in the CDR3. Trimming removed 4 bases from V and 3 bases from J; junction bases left unmatched: 4. DNA for the CDR3: TGTGCCAGCAGCCCGAGACTAGCGGGGGACTACGAGCAGTACTTC. Protein sequence: CASSPRLAGDYEQYF.

This clonotype turned up a few times. The gene calls are TRBV5-6 and TRBJ2-7; 7 bases map to TRBD1. J lost 1 base, V lost 8 bases, and 9 bases had no gene match. The V gene's germline CDR1 is SGHDT and CDR2 YYEEEE. CDR3 length: 14 residues. CDR3 sequence: CASRTRGMSYEQYF. CDR3 sequence (DNA): TGTGCCAGTCGTACCAGGGGGATGTCCTACGAGCAGTACTTC.

The chain couples TRBV7-9 to TRBJ1-1; D unresolved. V gave up 5 bases and J gave up 1 base, with 8 bases separating them. There are 13 residues in the CDR3. CDR1 and CDR2 (germline): SEHNR, FQNEAQ (reference sequence). CDR3 region: CASSEMWNTEAFF. CDR3 DNA sequence: TGTGCCAGCAGCGAGATGTGGAACACTGAAGCTTTCTTT.

Relative to its sample, this clonotype is large. The genes are TRBV19 and TRBJ1-1; 9 bases map to TRBD1. The germline CDR1 and CDR2 sequences are LNHDA and SQIVND (reference sequence). The CDR3 is 16 amino acids. With V trimmed by 7 bases and J by 10 bases, 19 bases remained unmatched. The CDR3 coding sequence is TGTGCCAGTATCGGGACAGGGTCTCGAGTATCAGGGGGAGCTTTCTTT. Translating gives CASIGTGSRVSGGAFF.

This clonotype was observed a few times. The rearrangement joins TRBV6-1 to TRBJ2-5; 7 bases are shared with TRBD1. The germline V gene encodes CDR1 MNHNS and CDR2 SASEGT. The CDR3 has 13 amino acids. J gave up 2 bases and V 6 bases, and 3 bases lay outside the gene matches. CDR3 protein: CASSRGIQETQYF. CDR3 DNA: TGTGCCAGCAGCAGGGGGATACAAGAGACCCAGTACTTC.

This clonotype was counted between two and nine times. The CDR3 DNA reads TGTGCCAGCGCCGAGGGGATGAACACTGAAGCTTTCTTT. This translates into CASAEGMNTEAFF. This sequence joins TRBV4-2 and TRBJ1-1, with D possibly TRBD1 on 5 matching bases. Trimming shortened V by 8 bases and J by 0 bases, and 10 bases separated the two germline ends. The CDR3 has 13 amino acids. Per the germline V gene, CDR1 is LGHNA and CDR2 is YNFKEQ.

The table lists this clonotype with a count of one. The V and J genes are TRBV5-1 and TRBJ1-1, with a tentative D call TRBD1 (5 bases). Trimming cost V 5 bases and J 10 bases, with 21 bases left between them. CDR3 size: 14 residues. Germline CDR1 and CDR2: SGHRS and YFSETQ. This CDR3 reads CASRPGPSLVVAFF. The CDR3 bases are TGCGCCAGCAGGCCGGGACCTAGTCTGGTTGTAGCTTTCTTT.

This clonotype was observed once. The V and J genes are TRBV14 and TRBJ2-1, with TRBD1 matching 7 bases. Losses at the gene ends were 3 bases for V and 12 bases for J; bases not matched to a gene: 5. Per germline, CDR1 SGHDN and CDR2 FVKESK. This CDR3 is 12 amino acids long. CDR3 sequence: CASSHGWTGQFF. As DNA, the CDR3 is TGTGCCAGCAGCCATGGATGGACAGGGCAGTTCTTC.

This sequence joins TRBV7-3 and TRBJ2-2; D not certain. Per germline, CDR1 SGHTA and CDR2 FQGTGA. The V gene lost 0 bases and the J gene lost 8 bases, with 10 bases spanning the gap. CDR3 length: 14 amino acids. The DNA of the CDR3 is TGTGCCAGCAGCTTAACTCAAGGAGCGGGGGAGCTGTTTTTT. Translating it yields CASSLTQGAGELFF.

This clonotype showed up just a few times. The chain has TRBV7-9 and TRBJ2-5; possibly TRBD1 or TRBD2 for D (6 bases each). In germline, CDR1 is SEHNR, CDR2 FQNEAQ (reference sequence). This CDR3 is built from 12 residues. Trimming stripped 5 bases from V and 5 bases from J, with 9 bases between. CDR3 sequence reads: CASSRGGETQYF. The CDR3 DNA sequence: TGTGCCAGCAGCCGAGGGGGGGAGACCCAGTACTTC.

This chain joins TRBV7-2 and TRBJ1-6, with 12 bases matching TRBD1. V lost 4 bases to trimming and J lost 10 bases; unmatched junction nucleotides: 5. Germline V gene sequence: CDR1 SGHTA, CDR2 FQGNSA. The CDR3 totals 15 residues. The chain's CDR3 is CASSSGTGGRSPLHF. For the CDR3, the DNA is TGTGCCAGCAGCTCGGGGACAGGGGGCAGATCACCCCTCCACTTT.

This clonotype was found a few times. The genes are TRBV5-1 and TRBJ1-1; 8 nucleotides line up with TRBD1. The CDR3 is 16 amino acids. With V trimmed by 3 bases and J by 1 base, 8 bases remained unmatched. The germline CDR1 and CDR2 sequences are SGHRS and YFSETQ. CDR3 protein: CASSSDRGFRNTEAFF. As DNA, the CDR3 is TGCGCCAGCAGCTCCGACAGGGGATTTCGGAACACTGAAGCTTTCTTT.

This clonotype appeared a few times. The rearrangement links TRBV10-3 to TRBJ2-1; 11 bases agree with TRBD2. Unmatched junction bases numbered 2, after V lost 2 bases and J lost 8 bases. Germline assignment: CDR1 ENHRY and CDR2 SYGVKD. The CDR3 covers 14 residues. The CDR3: CAISEVLAGDEQFF. The CDR3 nucleotides read TGTGCCATCAGTGAGGTACTAGCGGGAGATGAGCAGTTCTTC.

This clonotype was observed a few times. DNA for the CDR3: TGCGCCAGCAGCCAAGTATCCACTAGCGGGGGCTACAATGAGCAGTTCTTC. Residues: CASSQVSTSGGYNEQFF. The chain carries TRBV4-1 and TRBJ2-1, with 11 bases fitting TRBD2. CDR3 size: 17 residues. The V segment lost 1 base and the J segment 3 bases; nucleotides outside the gene matches: 5. The V gene's germline CDR1 is MGHRA and CDR2 YSYEKL.